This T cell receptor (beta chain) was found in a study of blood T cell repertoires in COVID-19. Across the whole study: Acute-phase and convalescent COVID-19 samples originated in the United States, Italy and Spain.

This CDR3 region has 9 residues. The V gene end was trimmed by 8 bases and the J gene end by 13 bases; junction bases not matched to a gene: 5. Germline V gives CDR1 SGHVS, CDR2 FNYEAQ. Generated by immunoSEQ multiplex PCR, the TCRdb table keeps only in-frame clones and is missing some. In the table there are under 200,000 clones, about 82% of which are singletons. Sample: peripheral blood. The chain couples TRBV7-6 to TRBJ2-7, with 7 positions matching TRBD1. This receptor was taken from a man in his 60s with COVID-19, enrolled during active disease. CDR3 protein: CASDRERYF. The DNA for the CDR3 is TGTGCCAGCGACAGGGAGAGATACTTC.